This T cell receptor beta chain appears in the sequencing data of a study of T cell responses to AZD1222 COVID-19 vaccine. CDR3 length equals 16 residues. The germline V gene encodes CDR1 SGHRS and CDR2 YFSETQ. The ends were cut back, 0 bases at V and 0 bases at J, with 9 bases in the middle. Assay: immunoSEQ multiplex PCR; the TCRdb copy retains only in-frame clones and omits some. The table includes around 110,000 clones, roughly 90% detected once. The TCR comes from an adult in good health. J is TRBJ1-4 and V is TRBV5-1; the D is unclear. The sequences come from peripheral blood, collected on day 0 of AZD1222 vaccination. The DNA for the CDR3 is TGCGCCAGCAGCTTGGTGGGGAGTGCAACTAATGAAAAACTGTTTTTT. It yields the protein CASSLVGSATNEKLFF.